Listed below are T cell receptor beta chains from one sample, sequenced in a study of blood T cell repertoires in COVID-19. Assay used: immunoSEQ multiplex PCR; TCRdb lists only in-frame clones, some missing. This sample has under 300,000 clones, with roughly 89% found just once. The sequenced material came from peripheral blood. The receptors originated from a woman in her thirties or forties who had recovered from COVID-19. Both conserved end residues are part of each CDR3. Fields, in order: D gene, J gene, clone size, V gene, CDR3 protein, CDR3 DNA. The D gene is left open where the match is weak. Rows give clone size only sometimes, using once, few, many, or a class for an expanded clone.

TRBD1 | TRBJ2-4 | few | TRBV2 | CASSVGQGAINIQYF | TGTGCCAGCAGTGTTGGACAGGGGGCTATAAACATTCAGTACTTC
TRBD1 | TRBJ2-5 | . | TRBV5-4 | CASSLEGTALETQYF | TGTGCCAGCAGCTTGGAAGGGACAGCATTGGAGACCCAGTACTTC
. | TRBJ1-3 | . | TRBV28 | CASSLGGGDSGNTIYF | TGTGCCAGCAGTTTAGGGGGAGGGGACTCTGGAAACACCATATATTTT
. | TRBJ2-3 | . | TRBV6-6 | CASSSFDRTSTDTQYF | TGTGCCAGCAGCTCTTTCGACAGGACTAGCACAGATACGCAGTATTTT
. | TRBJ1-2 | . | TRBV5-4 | CASSWSGGHLDYGYTF | TGTGCCAGCAGCTGGTCGGGTGGTCACTTAGACTATGGCTACACCTTC
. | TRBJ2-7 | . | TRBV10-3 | CAISEVGSSYEQYF | TGTGCCATCAGTGAAGTGGGCTCCAGCTACGAGCAGTACTTC
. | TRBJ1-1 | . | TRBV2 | CASASDMNTEAFF | TGTGCCAGCGCTTCAGACATGAACACTGAAGCTTTCTTT
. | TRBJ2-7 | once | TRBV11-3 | CASSFLTGGGYEQYF | TGTGCCAGCAGCTTCCTAACAGGGGGGGGCTACGAGCAGTACTTC
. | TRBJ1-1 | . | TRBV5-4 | CASSLMGARARNTEAFF | TGTGCCAGCAGCTTGATGGGGGCCCGAGCCCGGAACACTGAAGCTTTCTTT
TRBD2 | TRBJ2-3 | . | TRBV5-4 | CASSAQAGGRFGTDTQYF | TGTGCCAGCAGCGCCCAAGCGGGGGGCAGATTCGGGACAGATACGCAGTATTTT
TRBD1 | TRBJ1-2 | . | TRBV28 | CASSPPPGTGSYGYTF | TGTGCCAGCAGTCCGCCACCCGGGACAGGGAGCTATGGCTACACCTTC
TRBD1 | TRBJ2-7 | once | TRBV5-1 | CASSSGTVKGEQYF | TGCGCCAGCAGCTCCGGGACAGTTAAGGGCGAGCAGTACTTC
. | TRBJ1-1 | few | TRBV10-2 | CASSGTRTEAFF | TGCGCCAGCAGTGGGACACGCACTGAAGCTTTCTTT
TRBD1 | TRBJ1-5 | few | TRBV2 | CASGRQGDQPQHF | TGTGCCAGCGGAAGACAGGGGGATCAGCCCCAGCATTTT
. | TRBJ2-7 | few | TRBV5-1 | CASSQPPGKQYF | TGCGCCAGCAGCCAACCACCAGGAAAGCAGTACTTC
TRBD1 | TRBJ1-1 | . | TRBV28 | CASSHQDREQAFF | TGTGCCAGCAGTCACCAGGACAGGGAACAAGCTTTCTTT
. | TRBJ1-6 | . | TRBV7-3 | CASSTDIDSPLHF | TGTGCCAGCAGCACAGACATCGATTCACCCCTCCACTTT
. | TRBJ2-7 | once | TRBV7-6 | CASSPPRVGTYEQYF | TGTGCCAGCAGCCCCCCGCGGGTTGGTACCTACGAGCAGTACTTC
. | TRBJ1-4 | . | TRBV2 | CASSERAGKLFF | TGTGCCAGCAGTGAAAGGGCGGGGAAACTGTTTTTT
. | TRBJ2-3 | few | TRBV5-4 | CASRTTESTDTQYF | TGTGCCAGCAGGACGACAGAGAGCACAGATACGCAGTATTTT
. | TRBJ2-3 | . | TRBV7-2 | CASSLESLQGETQYF | TGTGCCAGCAGCTTAGAGTCCCTGCAGGGCGAGACGCAGTATTTT
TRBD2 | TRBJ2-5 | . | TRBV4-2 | CASSQDWVAGGTTQETQYF | TGTGCCAGCAGCCAAGATTGGGTAGCGGGGGGGACAACTCAAGAGACCCAGTACTTC
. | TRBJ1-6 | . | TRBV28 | CASSSQESPLHF | TGTGCCAGCAGTTCACAAGAATCACCCCTCCACTTT
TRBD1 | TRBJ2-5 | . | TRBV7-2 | CASSLYRRGQGGETQYF | TGTGCCAGCAGCCTCTACCGACGAGGACAGGGAGGAGAGACCCAGTACTTC
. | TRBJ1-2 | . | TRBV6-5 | CASFSNYGYTF | TGTGCTAGTTTTAGTAACTATGGCTACACCTTC
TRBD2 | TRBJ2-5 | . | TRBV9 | CASSVEVAGGETQYF | TGTGCCAGCAGCGTAGAGGTAGCGGGGGGAGAGACCCAGTACTTC
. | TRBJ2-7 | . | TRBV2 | CASVGTSNYEQYF | TGTGCCAGCGTCGGGACATCTAACTACGAGCAGTACTTC
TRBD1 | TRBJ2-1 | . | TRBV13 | CASSSQGNEQFF | TGTGCCAGCAGCTCACAGGGGAATGAGCAGTTCTTC
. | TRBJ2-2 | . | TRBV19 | CASSNRATGELFF | TGTGCCAGTAGCAACAGGGCCACCGGGGAGCTGTTTTTT
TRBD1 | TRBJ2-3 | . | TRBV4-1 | CASSQALTGGLGDTQYF | TGCGCCAGCAGCCAAGCCCTGACAGGGGGGCTTGGAGATACGCAGTATTTT
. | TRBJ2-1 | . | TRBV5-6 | CASSPRGGGTFNEQFF | TGTGCCAGCAGCCCCCGAGGGGGGGGCACCTTCAATGAGCAGTTCTTC
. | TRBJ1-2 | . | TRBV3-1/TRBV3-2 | CASSLLSPTVNYGYTF | TGTGCCAGCAGCCTGTTGTCCCCGACAGTCAACTATGGCTACACCTTC
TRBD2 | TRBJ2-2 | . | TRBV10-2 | CASSLLAGGSGELFF | TGCGCCAGCAGTTTACTAGCGGGGGGTTCCGGGGAGCTGTTTTTT
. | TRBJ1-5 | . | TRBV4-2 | CASSQEYAGSQPQHF | TGTGCCAGCAGCCAAGAGTATGCGGGATCCCAGCCCCAGCATTTT
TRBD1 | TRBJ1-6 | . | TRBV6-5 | CASRDRGHYNSPLHF | TGTGCCAGCAGAGACAGGGGCCACTATAATTCACCCCTCCACTTT
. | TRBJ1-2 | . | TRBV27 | CASSFLGEAGYGYTF | TGTGCCAGCAGTTTTTTAGGGGAGGCAGGCTATGGCTACACCTTC
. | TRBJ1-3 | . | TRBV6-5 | CASSLTWGRNTIYF | TGTGCCAGCAGTCTGACGTGGGGGCGTAACACCATATATTTT
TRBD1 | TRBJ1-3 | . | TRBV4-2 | CASSPPTGATGNTIYF | TGTGCCAGCAGCCCCCCGACAGGGGCGACTGGAAACACCATATATTTT
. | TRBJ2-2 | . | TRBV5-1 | CASRRATDTNTGELFF | TGCGCCAGCCGCAGGGCCACGGATACTAACACCGGGGAGCTGTTTTTT
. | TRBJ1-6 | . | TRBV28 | CASSFQDSPLHF | TGTGCCAGCAGTTTTCAGGATTCACCCCTCCACTTT
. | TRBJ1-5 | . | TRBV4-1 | CASSQDSVAQPQHF | TGCGCCAGCAGCCAAGATTCGGTTGCTCAGCCCCAGCATTTT
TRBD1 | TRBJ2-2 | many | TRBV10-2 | CASRAGTGDTGELFF | TGCGCCAGCAGAGCCGGGACAGGAGACACCGGGGAGCTGTTTTTT
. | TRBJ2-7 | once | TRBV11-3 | CASSRQKEYEQYF | TGTGCCAGCAGCCGACAGAAAGAATACGAGCAGTACTTC
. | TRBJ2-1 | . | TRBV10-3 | CAISEYTRGEQFF | TGTGCCATCAGTGAGTATACCCGAGGGGAGCAGTTCTTC
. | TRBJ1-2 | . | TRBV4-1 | CASSHHGGNYGYTF | TGCGCCAGCAGCCACCACGGGGGAAACTATGGCTACACCTTC
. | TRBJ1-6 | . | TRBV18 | CASSPGTTNSPLHF | TGTGCCAGCTCACCGGGGACAACTAATTCACCCCTCCACTTT
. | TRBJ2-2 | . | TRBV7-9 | CASSQRDTRLGGELFF | TGTGCCAGCAGCCAGCGGGACACCCGATTGGGGGGGGAGCTGTTTTTT
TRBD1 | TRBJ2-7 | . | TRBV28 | CASSSGKWTGGLDEQYF | TGTGCCAGCAGTTCGGGGAAATGGACAGGGGGATTGGACGAGCAGTACTTC
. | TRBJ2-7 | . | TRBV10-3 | CAISEVQGPYEQYF | TGTGCCATCAGTGAGGTCCAGGGTCCCTACGAGCAGTACTTC
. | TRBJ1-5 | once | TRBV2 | CASSEARRVQPQHF | TGTGCCAGCAGTGAAGCCAGGAGGGTCCAGCCCCAGCATTTT
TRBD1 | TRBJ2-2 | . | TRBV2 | CASYRGLNTGELFF | TGTGCCAGCTACAGGGGGCTTAACACCGGGGAGCTGTTTTTT
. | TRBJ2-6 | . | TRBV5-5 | CASSLVLRVTGSSGANVLTF | TGTGCCAGCAGCTTGGTGTTGCGTGTCACCGGTAGCTCTGGGGCCAACGTCCTGACTTTC
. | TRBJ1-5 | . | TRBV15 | CATSQIRGGPQHF | TGTGCCACCAGCCAGATACGCGGCGGACCCCAGCATTTT
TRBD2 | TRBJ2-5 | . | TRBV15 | CATSGGGSGGKETQYF | TGTGCCACCAGCGGAGGAGGGAGCGGGGGTAAAGAGACCCAGTACTTC
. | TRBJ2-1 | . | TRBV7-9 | CASSLPRDNNNEQFF | TGTGCCAGCAGCCTACCCCGGGACAACAACAATGAGCAGTTCTTC
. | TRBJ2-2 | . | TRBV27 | CASSLYPGRTGELFF | TGTGCCAGCAGTTTATATCCAGGGCGGACCGGGGAGCTGTTTTTT
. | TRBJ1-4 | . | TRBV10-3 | CAISQGLNNEKLFF | TGTGCCATCAGCCAGGGGCTTAACAATGAAAAACTGTTTTTT
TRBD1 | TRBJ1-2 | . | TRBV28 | CASRKGQGYGYTF | TGTGCCAGCAGGAAGGGACAGGGCTATGGCTACACCTTC
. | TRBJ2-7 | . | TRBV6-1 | CASSEPTRGRSYEQYF | TGTGCCAGCAGTGAACCAACCCGAGGTCGATCCTACGAGCAGTACTTC
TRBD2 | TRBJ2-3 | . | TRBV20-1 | CSASPASGGDTQYF | TGCAGTGCTAGTCCGGCTAGCGGGGGAGATACGCAGTATTTT